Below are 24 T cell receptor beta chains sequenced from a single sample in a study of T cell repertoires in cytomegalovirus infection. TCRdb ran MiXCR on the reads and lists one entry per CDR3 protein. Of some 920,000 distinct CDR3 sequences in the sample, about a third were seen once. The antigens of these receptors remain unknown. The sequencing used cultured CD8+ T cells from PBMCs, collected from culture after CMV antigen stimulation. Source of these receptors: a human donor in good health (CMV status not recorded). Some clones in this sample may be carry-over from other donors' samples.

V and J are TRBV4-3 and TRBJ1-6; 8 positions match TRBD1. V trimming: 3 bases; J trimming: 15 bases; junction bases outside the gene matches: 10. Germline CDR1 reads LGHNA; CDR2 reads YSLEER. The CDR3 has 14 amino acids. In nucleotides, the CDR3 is TGCGCCAGCAGCCATCCCGGACAGGGTCCTCTCCTCCACTTT. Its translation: CASSHPGQGPLLHF.

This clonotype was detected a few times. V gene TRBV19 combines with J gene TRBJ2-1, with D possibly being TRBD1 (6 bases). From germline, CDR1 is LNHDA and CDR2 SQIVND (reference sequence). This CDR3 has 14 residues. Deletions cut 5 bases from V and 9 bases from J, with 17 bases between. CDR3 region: CASSLLSGAAEQFF. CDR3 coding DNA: TGTGCCAGTAGTCTTCTCTCAGGGGCCGCTGAGCAGTTCTTC.

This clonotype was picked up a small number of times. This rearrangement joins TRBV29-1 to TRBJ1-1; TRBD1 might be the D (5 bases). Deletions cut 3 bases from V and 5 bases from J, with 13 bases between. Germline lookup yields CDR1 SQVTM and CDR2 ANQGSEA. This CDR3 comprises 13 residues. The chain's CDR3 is CSVDPSGNTEAFF. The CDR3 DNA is TGCAGCGTTGACCCCTCAGGGAATACTGAAGCTTTCTTT. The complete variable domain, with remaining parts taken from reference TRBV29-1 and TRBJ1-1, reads SAVISQKPSRDICQRGTSLTIQCQVDSQVTMMFWYRQQPGQSLTLIATANQGSEATYESGFVIDKFPISRPNLTFSTLTVSNMSPEDSSIYLCSVDPSGNTEAFFGQGTRLTVV.

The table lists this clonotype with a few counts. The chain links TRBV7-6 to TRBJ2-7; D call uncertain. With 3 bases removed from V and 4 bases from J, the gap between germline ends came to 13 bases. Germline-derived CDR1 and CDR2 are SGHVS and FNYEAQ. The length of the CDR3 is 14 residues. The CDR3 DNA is TGTGCCAGCAGCTTTGTAGAACTCGTTTACGAGCAGTACTTC. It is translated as CASSFVELVYEQYF.

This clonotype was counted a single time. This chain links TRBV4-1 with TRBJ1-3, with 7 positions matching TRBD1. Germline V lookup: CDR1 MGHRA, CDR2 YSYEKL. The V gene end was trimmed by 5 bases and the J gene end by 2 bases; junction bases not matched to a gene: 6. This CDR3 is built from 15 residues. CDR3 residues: CASSNTGDAGNTIYF. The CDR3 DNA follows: TGCGCCAGCAGCAATACAGGGGATGCTGGAAACACCATATATTTT.

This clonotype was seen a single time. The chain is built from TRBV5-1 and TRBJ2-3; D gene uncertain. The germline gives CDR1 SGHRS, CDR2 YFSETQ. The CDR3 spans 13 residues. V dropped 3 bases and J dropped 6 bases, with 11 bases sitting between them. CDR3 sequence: CASSSPPADTQYF. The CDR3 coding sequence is TGCGCCAGCAGCTCGCCCCCCGCGGATACGCAGTATTTT.

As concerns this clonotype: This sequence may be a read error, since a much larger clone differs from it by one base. The CDR3 is CASSPGRVGDTQYF. The DNA for the CDR3 is TGTGCCAGCAGCCCCGGACGCGTGGGAGATACGCAGTATTTT. The chain is built from TRBV7-6 and TRBJ2-3; D is unclear. The germline gives CDR1 SGHVS, CDR2 FNYEAQ. This CDR3 contains 14 residues. Trimming left V 5 bases short and J 5 bases short, with 14 bases between.

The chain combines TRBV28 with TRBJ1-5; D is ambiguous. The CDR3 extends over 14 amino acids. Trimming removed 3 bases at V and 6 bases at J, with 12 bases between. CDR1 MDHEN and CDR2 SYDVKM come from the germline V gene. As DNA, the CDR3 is TGTGCCAGCAGTTTTCGATCGGGTGTTCAGCCCCAGCATTTT. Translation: CASSFRSGVQPQHF.

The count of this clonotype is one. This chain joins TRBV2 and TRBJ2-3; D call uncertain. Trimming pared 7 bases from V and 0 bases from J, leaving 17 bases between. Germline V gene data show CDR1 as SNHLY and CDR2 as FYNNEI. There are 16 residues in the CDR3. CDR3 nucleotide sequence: TGTGCCAGCATCGACCCACGTGATCTAAGCACAGATACGCAGTATTTT. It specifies CASIDPRDLSTDTQYF.

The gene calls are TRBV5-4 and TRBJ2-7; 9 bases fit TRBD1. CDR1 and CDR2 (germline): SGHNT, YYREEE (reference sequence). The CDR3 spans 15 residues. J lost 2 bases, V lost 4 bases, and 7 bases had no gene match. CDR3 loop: CASSGGQGNPYEQYV. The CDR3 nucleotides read TGTGCCAGCAGCGGGGGACAGGGCAATCCCTACGAGCAGTACGTC.

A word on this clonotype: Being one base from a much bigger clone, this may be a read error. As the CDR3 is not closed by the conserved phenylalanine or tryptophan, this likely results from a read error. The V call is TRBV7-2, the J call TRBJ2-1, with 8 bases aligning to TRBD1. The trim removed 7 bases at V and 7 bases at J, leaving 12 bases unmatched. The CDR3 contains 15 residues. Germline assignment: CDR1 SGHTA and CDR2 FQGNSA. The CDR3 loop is CASNRKDREFNEQFC. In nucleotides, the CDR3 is TGTGCCAGCAACCGAAAGGACAGGGAATTTAATGAGCAGTTCTGC.

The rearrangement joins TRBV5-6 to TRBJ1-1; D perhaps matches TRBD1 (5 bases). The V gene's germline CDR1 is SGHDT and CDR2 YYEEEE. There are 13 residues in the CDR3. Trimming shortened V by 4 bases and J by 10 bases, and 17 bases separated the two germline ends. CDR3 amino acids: CASSPGGGLGAFF. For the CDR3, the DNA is TGTGCCAGCAGCCCGGGGGGTGGATTAGGAGCTTTCTTT.

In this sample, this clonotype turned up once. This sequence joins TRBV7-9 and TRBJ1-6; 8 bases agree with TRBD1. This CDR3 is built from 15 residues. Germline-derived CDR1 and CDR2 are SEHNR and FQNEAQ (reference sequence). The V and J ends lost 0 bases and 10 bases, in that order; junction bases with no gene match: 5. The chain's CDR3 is CASSLATGGRSPLHF. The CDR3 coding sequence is TGTGCCAGCAGCTTAGCAACAGGGGGTAGGTCACCCCTCCACTTT.

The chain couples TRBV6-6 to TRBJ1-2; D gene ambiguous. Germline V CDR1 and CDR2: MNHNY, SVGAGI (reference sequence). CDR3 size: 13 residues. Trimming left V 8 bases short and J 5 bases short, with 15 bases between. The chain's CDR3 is CASLGSGLYGYTF. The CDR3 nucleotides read TGTGCCAGCCTGGGGTCTGGGTTGTATGGCTACACCTTC.

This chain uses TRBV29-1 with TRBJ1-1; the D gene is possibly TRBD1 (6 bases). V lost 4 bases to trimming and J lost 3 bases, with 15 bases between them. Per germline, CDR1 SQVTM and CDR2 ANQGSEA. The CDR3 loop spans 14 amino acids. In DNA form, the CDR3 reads TGCAGCGTTGTTGGGGGCGCCGGGTACACTGAAGCTTTCTTT. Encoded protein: CSVVGGAGYTEAFF.

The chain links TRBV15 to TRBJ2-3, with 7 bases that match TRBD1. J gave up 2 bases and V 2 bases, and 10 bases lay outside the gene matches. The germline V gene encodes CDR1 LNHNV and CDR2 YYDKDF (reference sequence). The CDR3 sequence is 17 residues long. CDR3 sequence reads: CATSRLDRAEYTDTQYF. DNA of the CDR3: TGTGCCACCAGCAGACTAGACAGGGCTGAATACACAGATACGCAGTATTTT. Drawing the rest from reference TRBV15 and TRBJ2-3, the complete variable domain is DAMVIQNPRYQVTQFGKPVTLSCSQTLNHNVMYWYQQKSSQAPKLLFHYYDKDFNNEADTPDNFQSRRPNTSFCFLDIRSPGLGDTAMYLCATSRLDRAEYTDTQYFGPGTRLTVL.

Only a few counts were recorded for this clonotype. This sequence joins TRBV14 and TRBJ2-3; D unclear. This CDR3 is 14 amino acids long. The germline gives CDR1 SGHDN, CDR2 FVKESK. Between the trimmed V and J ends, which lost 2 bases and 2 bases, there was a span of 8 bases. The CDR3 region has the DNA TGTGCCAGCAGCCAATCGAGGTTCACAGATACGCAGTATTTT. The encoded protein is CASSQSRFTDTQYF.

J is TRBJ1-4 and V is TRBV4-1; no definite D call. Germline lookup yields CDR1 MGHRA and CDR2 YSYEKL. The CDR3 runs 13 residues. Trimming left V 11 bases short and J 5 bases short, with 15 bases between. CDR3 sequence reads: CAVGAALNEKLFF. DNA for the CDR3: TGCGCCGTGGGTGCAGCTTTAAATGAAAAACTGTTTTTT.

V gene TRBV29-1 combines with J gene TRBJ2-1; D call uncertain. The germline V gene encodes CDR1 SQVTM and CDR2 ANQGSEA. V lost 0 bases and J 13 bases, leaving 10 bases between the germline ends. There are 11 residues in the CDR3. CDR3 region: CSVEEGVFQFF. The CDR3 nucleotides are TGCAGCGTTGAAGAGGGCGTCTTCCAGTTCTTC.

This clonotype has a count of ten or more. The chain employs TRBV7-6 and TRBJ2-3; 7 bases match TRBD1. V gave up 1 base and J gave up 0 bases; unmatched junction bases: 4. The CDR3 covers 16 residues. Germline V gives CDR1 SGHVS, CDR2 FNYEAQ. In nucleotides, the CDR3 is TGTGCCAGCAGCTTAGGGGACAGCAAAAGCACAGATACGCAGTATTTT. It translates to CASSLGDSKSTDTQYF.

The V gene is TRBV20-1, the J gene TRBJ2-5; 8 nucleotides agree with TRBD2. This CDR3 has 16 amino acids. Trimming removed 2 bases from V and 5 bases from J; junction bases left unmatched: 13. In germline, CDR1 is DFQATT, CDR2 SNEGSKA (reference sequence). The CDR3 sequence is CSARSRGGKGWETQYF. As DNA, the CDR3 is TGCAGTGCTAGATCTCGGGGGGGAAAAGGCTGGGAGACCCAGTACTTC.

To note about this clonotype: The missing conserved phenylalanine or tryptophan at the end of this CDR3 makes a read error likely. The CDR3 protein is CASSLEQAGAIGELFV. Here the CDR3 DNA reads TGTGCCAGCAGCTTAGAACAGGCGGGGGCGATCGGGGAGCTGTTTGTT. This chain joins TRBV7-9 and TRBJ2-2; possible D gene TRBD2, 7 bases. Germline V gene sequence: CDR1 SEHNR, CDR2 FQNEAQ (reference sequence). Between the trimmed V and J ends, which lost 1 base and 7 bases, there was a span of 16 bases. CDR3 length: 16 amino acids.

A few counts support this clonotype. The CDR3 spells CASSADKYEQYF. The CDR3 DNA reads TGTGCCAGCAGCGCGGACAAATACGAGCAGTACTTC. The chain recombines TRBV7-9 with TRBJ2-7, with D maybe TRBD1 (5 bases). Germline lookup yields CDR1 SEHNR and CDR2 FQNEAQ (reference sequence). V lost 5 bases, J lost 4 bases, and 9 bases lay in between. This CDR3 is 12 amino acids long.

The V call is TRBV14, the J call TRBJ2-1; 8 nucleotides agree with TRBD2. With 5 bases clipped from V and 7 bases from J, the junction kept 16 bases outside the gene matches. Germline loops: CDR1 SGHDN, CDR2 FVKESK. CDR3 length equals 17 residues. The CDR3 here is CASSFLPGTSARNEQFF. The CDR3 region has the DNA TGTGCCAGCAGCTTTTTGCCCGGGACTAGTGCCCGAAATGAGCAGTTCTTC.